Listed below are T cell receptor beta chains from one sample, sequenced in a study of T cells in Graves' hyperthyroidism and ophthalmopathy. TCRdb ran MiXCR on the multiplex PCR reads and lists one entry per CDR3 protein. The sample holds approximately 630,000 distinct CDR3 sequences, about 17% seen once. The specimen was blood. All receptors come from a woman in her thirties with Graves' hyperthyroidism. The CDR3 runs from the conserved cysteine through the conserved F or W. The D gene is left open where the match is weak. The size of a clone is reported for some rows only, either as once, few or many, or as a class for expanded clones.

clone_size j_call v_call d_call cdr3_nt cdr3_aa
few TRBJ1-6 TRBV20-1 TRBD1 TGCAGTGCTGGGGGGACAGTGAATTCACCCCTCCACTTT CSAGGTVNSPLHF
many TRBJ1-5 TRBV2 NA TGTGCCAGCAGTGATAGGGGGTTGAGCAATCAGCCCCAGCATTTT CASSDRGLSNQPQHF
few TRBJ2-1 TRBV7-7 NA TGTGCTAGCAGCCAAGGCGCGGAGGGGTTGAAGTTCTTC CASSQGAEGLKFF
NA TRBJ2-3 TRBV9 TRBD1 TGTGCCAGCAGCGATTGGACAGGGGCCACCCCAGATACGCAGTATTTT CASSDWTGATPDTQYF
NA TRBJ2-1 TRBV24-1 NA TGTGCCACCAGTGGTGTTAGTACATACAATGAGCAGTTCTTC CATSGVSTYNEQFF
few TRBJ1-1 TRBV15 NA TGTGCCACCAGGCCCCCCGGGGGTAGGAACACTGAAGCTTTCTTT CATRPPGGRNTEAFF
few TRBJ2-3 TRBV5-1 TRBD2 TGCGCCAGCAGCTTATCAGCGGGAGCAGATACGCAGTATTTT CASSLSAGADTQYF
NA TRBJ2-7 TRBV14 TRBD2 TGTGCCAGCAGCCAACTCGGGACTAGGGACGAGCAGTACTTC CASSQLGTRDEQYF
NA TRBJ1-1 TRBV9 NA TGTGCCAGCAGCGTAGGCTGGGGACCTCAGGACACTGAAGCTTTCTTT CASSVGWGPQDTEAFF
few TRBJ1-2 TRBV5-6 TRBD1 TGTGCCAGCAGCTCCGGGACAGTAGACGGTGGCTACACCTTC CASSSGTVDGGYTF
many TRBJ1-4 TRBV18 TRBD1 TGTGCCAGCTCACCACCGGGGACAGGGGTTGAAAAACTGTTTTTT CASSPPGTGVEKLFF
few TRBJ2-1 TRBV7-3 NA TGTGCCAGCAGCATGGGAAGAAATGAGCAGTTCTTC CASSMGRNEQFF
many TRBJ1-1 TRBV30 NA TGTGCCTGGATACTCATGAACACTGAAGCTTTCTTT CAWILMNTEAFF